A selection of T cell receptor beta chains follows, all from one sample in a study of early T cells in non-severe SARS-CoV-2 infection. A single record per CDR3 protein comes from TCRdb applying MiXCR to the 5' RACE reads. This table has more than 80,000 distinct CDR3 sequences, roughly 15% appearing once. Sequenced material: whole blood. All receptors come from an adult who was a healthcare worker with PCR-confirmed SARS-CoV-2 infection or an uninfected control (not recorded which). Both conserved end residues are part of each CDR3. The D gene is left open where the match is weak. A row's size may be missing; if present it is once, few, many or a size class.

>-|many|TRBJ1-2|TRBV12-3/TRBV12-4
TGTGCCAGCAGTTTAGTTCTAAACTATGGCTACACCTTC
CASSLVLNYGYTF
>TRBD2|many|TRBJ2-5|TRBV30
TGTGCCTGGAGTGGGGGACTAGCTGAGACCCAGTACTTC
CAWSGGLAETQYF
>-|-|TRBJ2-1|TRBV6-2/TRBV6-3
TGTGCCACCAGTCCTTCCTACAATGAGCAGTTCTTC
CATSPSYNEQFF
>-|many|TRBJ2-7|TRBV20-1
TGCAGTGCTACGATGCTGTGTTTTTCCCTCTACGAGCAGTACTTC
CSATMLCFSLYEQYF
>-|-|TRBJ2-3|TRBV10-1
TGCGCCAGCAGTGAGGGGTCTAGCACAGATACGCAGTATTTT
CASSEGSSTDTQYF
>TRBD1|few|TRBJ1-2|TRBV29-1
TGCAGCGGCACAGGGGGCGGATCGGGCTACACCTTC
CSGTGGGSGYTF
>-|-|TRBJ1-1|TRBV14
TGTGCCAGCAGCCCTCCGCCGGGGGCCCACACTGAAGCTTTCTTT
CASSPPPGAHTEAFF
>TRBD1|-|TRBJ2-7|TRBV6-2/TRBV6-3
TGTGCCAGCAGTCCATTAGGGACAGGGTTCACCTACGAGCAGTACTTC
CASSPLGTGFTYEQYF
>-|few|TRBJ2-3|TRBV29-1
TGCAGCGTTGAAGGTGGAGCAGCTTCTAGCACAGATACGCAGTATTTT
CSVEGGAASSTDTQYF
>TRBD1|-|TRBJ1-1|TRBV6-2/TRBV6-3
TGTGCCAGCAGGGATACAGGGGACACTGAAGCTTTCTTT
CASRDTGDTEAFF
>TRBD1|many|TRBJ1-2|TRBV7-2
TGTGCCAGCAGCTTAGAACAGGGGTATGGCTACACCTTC
CASSLEQGYGYTF
>TRBD2|many|TRBJ2-1|TRBV4-1
TGCGCCAGCAGTCTAATACCATCCGGGACTAGTTTCTACAATGAGCAGTTCTTC
CASSLIPSGTSFYNEQFF
>-|few|TRBJ1-2|TRBV4-3
TGCGCCAGCAGCCAAGTCTCCGGAGGGGGCTACACCTTC
CASSQVSGGGYTF
>-|-|TRBJ1-2|TRBV5-1
TGCGCCAGCAGCTTACTGGGGACGGCCTCTAACTATGGCTACACCTTC
CASSLLGTASNYGYTF
>-|-|TRBJ1-1|TRBV5-1
TGCGCCAGCAGCTTGGTACAAGCAAACACTGAAGCTTTCTTT
CASSLVQANTEAFF
>TRBD1|-|TRBJ2-1|TRBV6-6
TGTGCCAGCAGGCGACAGGGGGCCACCTACAATGAGCAGTTCTTC
CASRRQGATYNEQFF
>TRBD1|few|TRBJ1-1|TRBV20-1
TGCAGTGCTAGAGATTACGGGACAGGGCGAGTGAACACTGAAGCTTTCTTT
CSARDYGTGRVNTEAFF
>TRBD1|few|TRBJ1-1|TRBV29-1
TGCAGCTTTGGGAACAGGGGGCGAACTGAAGCTTTCTTT
CSFGNRGRTEAFF
>TRBD1|-|TRBJ1-2|TRBV18
TGTGCCAGCTCACCTCTCGGACAGGGCAACTATGGCTACACCTTC
CASSPLGQGNYGYTF
>-|-|TRBJ2-5|TRBV7-9
TGTGCCAGCAGCCCCTATTTAGCCCCCCGATTTCCGGACCAAGAGACCCAGTACTTC
CASSPYLAPRFPDQETQYF
>TRBD2|many|TRBJ2-1|TRBV20-1
TGCAGTGCGCCGGGACTAGCGCTCTATGAGCAGTTCTTC
CSAPGLALYEQFF
>TRBD2|many|TRBJ2-7|TRBV27
TGTGCCAGCAGTTTACAGGCGGGGGGATCCTACGAGCAGTACTTC
CASSLQAGGSYEQYF
>-|-|TRBJ2-3|TRBV20-1
TGCAGTGCTAGTATCCTAGGATACACAGATACGCAGTATTTT
CSASILGYTDTQYF
>-|-|TRBJ2-4|TRBV2
TGTGCCAGCAGTGGTCAGGGAGCCAAAAACATTCAGTACTTC
CASSGQGAKNIQYF
>-|few|TRBJ2-1|TRBV7-6
TGTGCCAGCAGCTTCCCCATAGGGGGGAAAGACAATGAGCAGTTCTTC
CASSFPIGGKDNEQFF
>-|many|TRBJ1-4|TRBV6-1
TGTGCCAGCAGTGCTCGGCAGGAATATGAAAAACTGTTTTTT
CASSARQEYEKLFF
>TRBD1|-|TRBJ1-1|TRBV11-2
TGTGCCAGCAGCTCCCAGGGGGGAGGAACTGAAGCTTTCTTT
CASSSQGGGTEAFF
>-|many|TRBJ1-1|TRBV20-1
TGCAGTGCTATACGAAGAATGGGACCGATGAACACTGAAGCTTTCTTT
CSAIRRMGPMNTEAFF
>-|-|TRBJ1-6|TRBV12-3/TRBV12-4
TGTGCCAGCACCCCGACAGCTAAAAATTCACCCCTCCACTTT
CASTPTAKNSPLHF
>TRBD2|-|TRBJ2-7|TRBV2
TGTGCCTCCCGGACTAGCCCCGTGCGCCGAGAGCAGTACTTC
CASRTSPVRREQYF
>-|-|TRBJ1-1|TRBV7-2
TGTGCCAGCAGTCGAAGCCCGGAAGCTTTCTTT
CASSRSPEAFF
>-|many|TRBJ1-1|TRBV9
TGTGCCAGCTCCCATCAGGGAGGGAACACTGAAGCTTTCTTT
CASSHQGGNTEAFF
>-|-|TRBJ1-5|TRBV28
TGTGCCAGCAGTTCCCGACAACCCCAGCATTTT
CASSSRQPQHF
>TRBD1|-|TRBJ1-1|TRBV9
TGTGCCAGCAGCCCGGAGACAGGGTACCGTGAAGCTTTCTTT
CASSPETGYREAFF
>-|-|TRBJ2-2|TRBV6-5
TGTGCCAGCAGGAGGGACGGCACCGGGGAGCTGTTTTTT
CASRRDGTGELFF
>TRBD2|once|TRBJ2-3|TRBV6-2/TRBV6-3
TGTGCCAGCAGTCTGGGAGGGGCCTCCACAGATACGCAGTATTTT
CASSLGGASTDTQYF
>TRBD1|few|TRBJ1-2|TRBV20-1
TGCAGTGCTAGAGAAGTGGGGGACAGGGTGGATGGCTACACCTTC
CSAREVGDRVDGYTF
>-|-|TRBJ1-5|TRBV6-2/TRBV6-3
TGTGCCAGCAGTTACGAGGGCAACAGGTATGGTCAGCCCCAGCATTTT
CASSYEGNRYGQPQHF
>-|many|TRBJ2-3|TRBV20-1
TGCAGTGCTAGAGATGAGGGGAGGTTATCAGATACGCAGTATTTT
CSARDEGRLSDTQYF